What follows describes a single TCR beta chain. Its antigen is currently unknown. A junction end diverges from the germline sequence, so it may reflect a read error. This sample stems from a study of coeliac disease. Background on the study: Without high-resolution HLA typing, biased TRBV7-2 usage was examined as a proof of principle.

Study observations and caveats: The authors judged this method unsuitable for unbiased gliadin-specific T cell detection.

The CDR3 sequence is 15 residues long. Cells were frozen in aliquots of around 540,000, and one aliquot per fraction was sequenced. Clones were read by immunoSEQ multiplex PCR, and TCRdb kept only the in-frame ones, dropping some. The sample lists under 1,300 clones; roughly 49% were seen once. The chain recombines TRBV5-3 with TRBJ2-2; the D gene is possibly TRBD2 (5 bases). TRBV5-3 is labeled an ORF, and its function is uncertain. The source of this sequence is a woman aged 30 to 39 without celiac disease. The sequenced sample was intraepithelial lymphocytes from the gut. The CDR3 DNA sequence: TGTGCCAGAAGCTTGTATAGGGTTTCGCCCGGGGAGTTGTTTTTT. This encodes CARSLYRVSPGELFF.